Below, one TCR beta chain is given with its context. Its antigen is undetermined. This sample stems from a study of vaccination effects on CD4 cells after COVID-19. Sequencing followed a ViraFEST assay step that expanded antigen-specific CD4+ T cells with viral peptide pools. CD4+ T cell isolation took place after 10 days of culture. Either the mRNA-1273 or the BNT162b2 vaccine was given to participants as two doses. The junction had 5 bases not matched to a gene; V was cut back by 5 bases and J by 2 bases. Looked up from germline, CDR1 is SGHNT and CDR2 is YENEEA. This CDR3 spans 14 amino acids. Repertoires were generated with immunoSEQ multiplex PCR, while TCRdb's copy carries only in-frame clones and drops some. Of 25,000 or so clones listed, roughly 80% were seen once; the top ten hold under 9%.

The chain combines TRBV11-3 with TRBJ1-1; 7 bases match TRBD1. The sequence derives from a human donor who received a COVID-19 vaccine. Material: CD4+ T cells from PBMCs cultured with SARS-CoV-2 spike peptides, obtained after COVID-19 vaccination. Here the CDR3 DNA reads TGTGCCAGCAGCCCTACAGGGGAAAACACTGAAGCTTTCTTT. Protein: CASSPTGENTEAFF.